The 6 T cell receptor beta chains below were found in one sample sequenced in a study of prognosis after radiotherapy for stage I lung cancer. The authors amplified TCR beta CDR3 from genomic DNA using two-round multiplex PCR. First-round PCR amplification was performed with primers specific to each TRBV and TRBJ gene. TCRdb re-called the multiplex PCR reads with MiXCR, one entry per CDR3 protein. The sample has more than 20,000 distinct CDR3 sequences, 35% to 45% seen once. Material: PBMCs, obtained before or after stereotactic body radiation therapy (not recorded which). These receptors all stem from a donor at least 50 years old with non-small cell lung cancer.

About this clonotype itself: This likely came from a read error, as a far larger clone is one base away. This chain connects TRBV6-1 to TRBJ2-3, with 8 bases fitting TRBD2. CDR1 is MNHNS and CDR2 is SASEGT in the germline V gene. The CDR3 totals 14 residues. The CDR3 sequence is CASSVLAGSDTRYF. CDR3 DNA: TGTGCCAGCAGTGTGCTAGCGGGTTCAGATACGCGGTATTTT.

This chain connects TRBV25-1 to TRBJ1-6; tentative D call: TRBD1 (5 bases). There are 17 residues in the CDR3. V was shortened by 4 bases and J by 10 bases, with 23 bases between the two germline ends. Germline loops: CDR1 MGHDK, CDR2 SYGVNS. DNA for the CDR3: TGTGCCAGCAGTGTTGGCCCCCTGGAGGCAGGGATATCACCCCTCCACTTT. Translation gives CASSVGPLEAGISPLHF.

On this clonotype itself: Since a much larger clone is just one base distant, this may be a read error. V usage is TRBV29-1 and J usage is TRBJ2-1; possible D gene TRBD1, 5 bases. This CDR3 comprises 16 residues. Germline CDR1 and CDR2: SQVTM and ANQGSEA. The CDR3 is CSVEGGSGFLYNEHFF. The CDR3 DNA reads TGCAGCGTTGAAGGAGGATCAGGGTTCCTATACAATGAGCATTTCTTC.

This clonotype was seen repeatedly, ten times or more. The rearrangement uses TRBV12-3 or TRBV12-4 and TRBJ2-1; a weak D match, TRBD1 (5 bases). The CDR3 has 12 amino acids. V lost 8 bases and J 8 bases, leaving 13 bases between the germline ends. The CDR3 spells CASGAIGDEQFF. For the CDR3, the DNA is TGTGCCAGCGGGGCAATAGGCGATGAGCAGTTCTTC.

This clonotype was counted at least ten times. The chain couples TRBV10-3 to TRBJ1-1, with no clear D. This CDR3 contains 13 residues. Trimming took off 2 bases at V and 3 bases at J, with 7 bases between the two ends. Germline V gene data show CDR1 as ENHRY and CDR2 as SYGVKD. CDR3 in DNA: TGTGCCATCAGTGAGGAGGGAGACACTGAAGCTTTCTTT. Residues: CAISEEGDTEAFF.

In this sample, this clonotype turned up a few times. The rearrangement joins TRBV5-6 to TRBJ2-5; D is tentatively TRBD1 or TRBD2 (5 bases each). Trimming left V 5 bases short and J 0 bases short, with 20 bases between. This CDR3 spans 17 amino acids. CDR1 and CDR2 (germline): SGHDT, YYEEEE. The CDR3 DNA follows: TGTGCCAGCAGTCAAGAGCTGGTCGGGGCGTACCAAGAGACCCAGTACTTC. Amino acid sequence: CASSQELVGAYQETQYF.